A single sample gave rise to the 11 T cell receptor beta chains below, sequenced in a study of metastatic and nonmetastatic thyroid tumors. Every patient was untreated before thyroid surgery. From the PCR reads, TCRdb re-called clones with MiXCR. The sample has some 35,000 clones, roughly a third seen once. Sequenced material: tumor tissue. Receptors originate from a female donor with papillary thyroid cancer or a benign thyroid nodule (not recorded which). Some clones in this sample may be carry-over from other donors' samples.

Remarks on this clone: The junction does not match germline at one end; this may be a read error. V is TRBV7-7 and J is TRBJ2-1; tentatively, D is TRBD2 (5 bases). This CDR3 is 15 amino acids long. Germline CDR1 and CDR2: SSHAT and FNYEAQ (reference sequence). DNA for the CDR3: TGTGCTAGCAGCTTAGCGACGGGATCGTACAATGAGCAGTTCTTC. Amino acids: CASSLATGSYNEQFF.

The chain has TRBV6-2 or TRBV6-3 and TRBJ2-3; 9 nucleotides match TRBD2. With 0 bases clipped from V and 2 bases from J, the junction kept 6 bases outside the gene matches. The CDR3 spans 17 residues. CDR1 MNHEY and CDR2 SVGEGT come from the germline V gene. CDR3 in amino acids: CASSYSTSGPDTDTQYF. CDR3 DNA sequence: TGTGCCAGCAGTTACTCGACTAGCGGACCCGACACAGATACGCAGTATTTT.

This sequence joins TRBV28 and TRBJ2-1; 7 nucleotides match TRBD1. This CDR3 comprises 18 residues. J gave up 8 bases and V 5 bases, and 21 bases lay outside the gene matches. Germline V gives CDR1 MDHEN, CDR2 SYDVKM. The CDR3 sequence: CASSLLVATGQRGDEQFF. CDR3 in DNA: TGTGCCAGCAGTCTTCTCGTCGCTACGGGACAGCGTGGCGATGAGCAGTTCTTC.

CDR3 sequence (DNA): TGCGCCAGCAGCCAACCGCCTGGCTCCGTCCGGGAAAAACTGTTTTTT. Translation gives CASSQPPGSVREKLFF. This sequence joins TRBV4-1 and TRBJ1-4; D ambiguous. Germline V CDR1 and CDR2: MGHRA, YSYEKL. Trimming cost V 2 bases and J 8 bases, with 18 bases left between them. The CDR3 has 16 amino acids.

This sequence joins TRBV5-1 and TRBJ1-2; D is unresolved. CDR3 length equals 12 residues. The V end was cut by 0 bases, the J end by 8 bases, with 8 bases between. Germline V gene sequence: CDR1 SGHRS, CDR2 YFSETQ. The CDR3 DNA reads TGCGCCAGCAGCTTGGAAGGGCACGGCTACACCTTC. Translating it yields CASSLEGHGYTF.

This clone was seen a few times. The chain links TRBV24-1 to TRBJ2-2, with unresolved D. The CDR3 covers 14 residues. Germline CDR1 is KGHDR and CDR2 is SFDVKD. V was cut by 4 bases and J by 2 bases, with 7 bases left in between. This CDR3 is CATSEADNTGELFF. The CDR3 DNA follows: TGTGCCACCAGTGAGGCAGATAACACCGGGGAGCTGTTTTTT.

Only a few counts were recorded for this clone. The chain has TRBV6-1 and TRBJ2-7; perhaps TRBD1 as D (5 bases). The V end was cut by 10 bases, the J end by 2 bases, with 18 bases between. Germline values: CDR1 MNHNS, CDR2 SASEGT. The CDR3 is made up of 14 amino acids. The CDR3 nucleotides read TGTGCCACCCGACATAGACAGAAGACCTACGAGCAGTACTTC. This codes for CATRHRQKTYEQYF.

This clone turned up a few times. This chain connects TRBV10-3 to TRBJ2-7; D tentatively fits TRBD1 or TRBD2 (5 bases each). V lost 6 bases and J 0 bases, leaving 15 bases between the germline ends. The CDR3 has 15 amino acids. Germline CDR1 reads ENHRY; CDR2 reads SYGVKD. The DNA of the CDR3 is TGTGCCATCAGAGCCGGGACGGTGAGCTCCTACGAGCAGTACTTC. This translates into CAIRAGTVSSYEQYF.

V gene TRBV7-2 combines with J gene TRBJ2-5; weak D call: TRBD2 (5 bases). V dropped 3 bases and J dropped 2 bases, with 10 bases sitting between them. Germline CDR1 and CDR2: SGHTA and FQGNSA. CDR3 length equals 14 residues. CDR3 in DNA: TGTGCCAGCAGCTTGGCTAGCCCACAAGAGACCCAGTACTTC. This translates into CASSLASPQETQYF. Full variable domain (missing parts from reference TRBV7-2 and TRBJ2-5): GAGVSQSPSNKVTEKGKDVELRCDPISGHTALYWYRQSLGQGLEFLIYFQGNSAPDKSGLPSDRFSAERTGGSVSTLTIQRTQQEDSAVYLCASSLASPQETQYFGPGTRLLVL.

The V and J genes are TRBV3-1 and TRBJ1-2; D possibly corresponds to TRBD1 (5 bases). The germline V and J ends were trimmed by 0 bases and 4 bases, with 9 bases remaining between them. The CDR3 has 14 amino acids. CDR1 and CDR2 (germline): LGHDT, YNNKEL (reference sequence). The chain's CDR3 is CASSQDGRGYGYTF. CDR3 nucleotide sequence: TGTGCCAGCAGCCAAGACGGGAGGGGCTATGGCTACACCTTC.

This clone was found a few times. This chain links TRBV6-1 with TRBJ1-1; D remains unclear. Per the germline V gene, CDR1 is MNHNS and CDR2 is SASEGT. CDR3 size: 14 residues. V lost 4 bases and J lost 1, with 10 bases in between. CDR3 amino acids: CASSGPYSNTEAFF. The DNA for the CDR3 is TGTGCCAGCAGTGGCCCTTATTCGAACACTGAAGCTTTCTTT.